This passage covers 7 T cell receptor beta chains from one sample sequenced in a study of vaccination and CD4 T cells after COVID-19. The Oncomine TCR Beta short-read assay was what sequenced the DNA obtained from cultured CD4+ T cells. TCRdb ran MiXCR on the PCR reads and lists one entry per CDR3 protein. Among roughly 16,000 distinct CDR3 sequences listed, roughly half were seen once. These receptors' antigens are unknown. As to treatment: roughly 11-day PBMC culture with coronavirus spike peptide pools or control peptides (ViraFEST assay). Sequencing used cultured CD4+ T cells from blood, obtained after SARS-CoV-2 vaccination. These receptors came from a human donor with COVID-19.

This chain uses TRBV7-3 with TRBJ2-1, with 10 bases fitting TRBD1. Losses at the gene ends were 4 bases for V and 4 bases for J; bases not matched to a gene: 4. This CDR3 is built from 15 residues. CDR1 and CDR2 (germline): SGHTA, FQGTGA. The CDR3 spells CASSSDRGLYNEQFF. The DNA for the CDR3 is TGTGCCAGCAGCTCTGACAGGGGGCTGTACAATGAGCAGTTCTTC.

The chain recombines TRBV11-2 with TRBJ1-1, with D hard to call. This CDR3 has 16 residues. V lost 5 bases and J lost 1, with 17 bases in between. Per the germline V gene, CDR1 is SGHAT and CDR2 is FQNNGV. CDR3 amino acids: CASSPSSGSGNTEAFF. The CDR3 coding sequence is TGTGCCAGCAGCCCCTCTTCGGGATCAGGGAACACTGAAGCTTTCTTT.

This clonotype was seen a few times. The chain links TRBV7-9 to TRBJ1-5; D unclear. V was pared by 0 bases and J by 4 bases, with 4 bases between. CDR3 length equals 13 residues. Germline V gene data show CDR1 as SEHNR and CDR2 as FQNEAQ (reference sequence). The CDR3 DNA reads TGTGCCAGCAGCTTAGCTTCAAATCAGCCCCAGCATTTT. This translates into CASSLASNQPQHF.

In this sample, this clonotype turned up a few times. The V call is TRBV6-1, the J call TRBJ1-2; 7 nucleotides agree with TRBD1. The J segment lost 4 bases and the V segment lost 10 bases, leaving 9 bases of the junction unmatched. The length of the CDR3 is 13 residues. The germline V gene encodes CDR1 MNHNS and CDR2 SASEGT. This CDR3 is CAIDRAMGYGYTF. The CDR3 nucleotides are TGTGCCATCGACAGGGCAATGGGCTATGGCTACACCTTC.

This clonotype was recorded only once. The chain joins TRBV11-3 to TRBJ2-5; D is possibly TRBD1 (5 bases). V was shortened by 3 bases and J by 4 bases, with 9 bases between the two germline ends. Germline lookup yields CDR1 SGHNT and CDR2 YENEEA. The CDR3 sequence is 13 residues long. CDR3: CASSFQGRETQYF. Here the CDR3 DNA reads TGTGCCAGCAGCTTTCAGGGTCGAGAGACCCAGTACTTC. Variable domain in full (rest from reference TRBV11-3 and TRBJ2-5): EAGVVQSPRYKIIEKKQPVAFWCNPISGHNTLYWYLQNLGQGPELLIRYENEEAVDDSQLPKDRFSAERLKGVDSTLKIQPAELGDSAVYLCASSFQGRETQYFGPGTRLLVL.

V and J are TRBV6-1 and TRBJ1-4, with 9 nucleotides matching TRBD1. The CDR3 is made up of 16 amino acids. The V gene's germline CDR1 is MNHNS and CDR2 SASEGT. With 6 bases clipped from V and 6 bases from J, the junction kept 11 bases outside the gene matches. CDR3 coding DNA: TGTGCCAGCAGGAAGAAGCCCGGGACAGGGCATGAAAAACTGTTTTTT. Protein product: CASRKKPGTGHEKLFF.

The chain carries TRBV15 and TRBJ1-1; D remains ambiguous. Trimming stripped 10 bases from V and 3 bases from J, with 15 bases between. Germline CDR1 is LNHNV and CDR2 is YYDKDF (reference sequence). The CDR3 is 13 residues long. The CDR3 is CAINNWGYTEAFF. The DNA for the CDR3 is TGTGCCATCAACAACTGGGGATACACTGAAGCTTTCTTT.